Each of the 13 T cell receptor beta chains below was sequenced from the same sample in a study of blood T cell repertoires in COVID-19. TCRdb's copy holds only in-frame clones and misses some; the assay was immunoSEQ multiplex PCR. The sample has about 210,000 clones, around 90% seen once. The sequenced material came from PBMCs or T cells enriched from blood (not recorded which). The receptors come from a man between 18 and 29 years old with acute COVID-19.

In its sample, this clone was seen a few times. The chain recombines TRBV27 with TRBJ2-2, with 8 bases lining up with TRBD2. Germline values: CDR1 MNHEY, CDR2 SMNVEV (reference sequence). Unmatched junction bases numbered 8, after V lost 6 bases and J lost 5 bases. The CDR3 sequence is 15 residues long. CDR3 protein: CASRLAGVGTGELFF. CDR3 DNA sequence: TGTGCCAGCAGGCTAGCGGGCGTTGGGACCGGGGAGCTGTTTTTT.

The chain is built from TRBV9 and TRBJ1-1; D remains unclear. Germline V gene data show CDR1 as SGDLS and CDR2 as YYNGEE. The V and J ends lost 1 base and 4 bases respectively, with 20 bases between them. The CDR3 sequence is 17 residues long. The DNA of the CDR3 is TGTGCCAGCAGCGTATATGCAGATAACAATCTTATCACTGAAGCTTTCTTT. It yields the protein CASSVYADNNLITEAFF.

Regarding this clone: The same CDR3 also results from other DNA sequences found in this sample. The CDR3 here is CASSVGGRDTQYF. In DNA form, the CDR3 reads TGTGCCAGCAGCGTAGGCGGCCGAGATACGCAGTATTTT. The rearrangement uses TRBV9 and TRBJ2-3; D remains ambiguous. Deletions cut 0 bases from V and 5 bases from J, with 7 bases between. The germline gives CDR1 SGDLS, CDR2 YYNGEE. The CDR3 sequence is 13 residues long. Using reference TRBV9 and TRBJ2-3 for the parts outside the CDR3, the full variable domain is DSGVTQTPKHLITATGQRVTLRCSPRSGDLSVYWYQQSLDQGLQFLIQYYNGEERAKGNILERFSAQQFPDLHSELNLSSLELGDSALYFCASSVGGRDTQYFGPGTRLTVL.

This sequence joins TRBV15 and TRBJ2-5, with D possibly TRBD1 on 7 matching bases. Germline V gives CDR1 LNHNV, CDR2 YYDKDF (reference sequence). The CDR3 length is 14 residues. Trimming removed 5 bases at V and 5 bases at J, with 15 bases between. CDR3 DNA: TGTGCCACCAGCCTCGGGGGACAGCTGGAGACCCAGTACTTC. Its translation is CATSLGGQLETQYF.

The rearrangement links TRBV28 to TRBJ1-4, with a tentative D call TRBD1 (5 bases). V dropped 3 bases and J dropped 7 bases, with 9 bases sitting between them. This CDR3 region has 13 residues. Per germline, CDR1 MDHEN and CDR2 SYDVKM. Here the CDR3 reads CASSFGGSEKLFF. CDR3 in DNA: TGTGCCAGCAGTTTCGGGGGTTCTGAAAAACTGTTTTTT.

CDR3 in amino acids: CASSQDSDRVETQYF. DNA of the CDR3: TGTGCCAGCAGCCAAGATTCGGACAGGGTGGAGACCCAGTACTTC. The chain couples TRBV3-1 (or the pseudogene TRBV3-2) to TRBJ2-5, with 8 bases that match TRBD1. With V trimmed by 0 bases and J by 5 bases, 5 bases remained unmatched. This CDR3 is 15 amino acids long. Germline lookup yields CDR1 LGHDT and CDR2 YNNKEL (reference sequence).

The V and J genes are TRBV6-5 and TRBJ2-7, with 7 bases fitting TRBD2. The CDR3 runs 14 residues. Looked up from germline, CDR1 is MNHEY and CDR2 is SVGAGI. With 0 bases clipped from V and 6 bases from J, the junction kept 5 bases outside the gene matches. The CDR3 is CASSYSAGVSEQYF. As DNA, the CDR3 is TGTGCCAGCAGTTACTCTGCGGGAGTTTCCGAGCAGTACTTC.

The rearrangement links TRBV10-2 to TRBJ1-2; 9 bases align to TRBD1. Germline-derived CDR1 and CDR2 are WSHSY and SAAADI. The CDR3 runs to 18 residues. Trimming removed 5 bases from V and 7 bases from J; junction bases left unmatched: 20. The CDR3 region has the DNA TGCGCCAGCAGTTCCGGGACAGGGTTATTATCAGGCTCTCGTGGCTACACCTTC. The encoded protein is CASSSGTGLLSGSRGYTF.

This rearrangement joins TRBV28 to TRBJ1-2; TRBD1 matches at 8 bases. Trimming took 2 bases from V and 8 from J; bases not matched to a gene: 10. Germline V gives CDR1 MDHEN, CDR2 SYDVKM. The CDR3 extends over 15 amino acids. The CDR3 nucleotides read TGTGCCAGCAGTTTACTAGCGGACAGGGTCGAGGGCTACACCTTC. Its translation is CASSLLADRVEGYTF.

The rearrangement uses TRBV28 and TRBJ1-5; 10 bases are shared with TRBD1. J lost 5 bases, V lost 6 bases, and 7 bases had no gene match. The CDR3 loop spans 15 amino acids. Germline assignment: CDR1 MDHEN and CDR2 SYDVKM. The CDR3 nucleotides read TGTGCCAGCAGGGTACCGACAGGGGGCGATCAGCCCCAGCATTTT. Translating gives CASRVPTGGDQPQHF.

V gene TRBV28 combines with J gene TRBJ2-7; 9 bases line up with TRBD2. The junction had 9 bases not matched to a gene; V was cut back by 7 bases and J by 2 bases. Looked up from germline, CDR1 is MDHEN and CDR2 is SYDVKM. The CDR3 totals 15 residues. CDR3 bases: TGTGCCAGCAACCAGGCTAGCGGGAACACCTACGAGCAGTACTTC. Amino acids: CASNQASGNTYEQYF.

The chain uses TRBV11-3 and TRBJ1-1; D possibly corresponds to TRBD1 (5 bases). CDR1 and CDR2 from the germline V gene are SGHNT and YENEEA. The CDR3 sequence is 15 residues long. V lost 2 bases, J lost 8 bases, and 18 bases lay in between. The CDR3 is CASSLKYIPTVEAFF. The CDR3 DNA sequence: TGTGCCAGCAGCTTAAAATACATCCCGACAGTCGAAGCTTTCTTT.

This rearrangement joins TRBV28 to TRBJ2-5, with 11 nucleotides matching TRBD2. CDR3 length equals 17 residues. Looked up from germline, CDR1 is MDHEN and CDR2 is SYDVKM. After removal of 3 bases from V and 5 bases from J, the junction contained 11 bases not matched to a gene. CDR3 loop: CASSFGGTSGRQETQYF. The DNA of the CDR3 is TGTGCCAGCAGTTTTGGAGGTACTAGCGGGAGACAGGAGACCCAGTACTTC.